Presented here are 7 T cell receptor beta chains from one specimen sequenced in a study of T cell responses to AZD1222 COVID-19 vaccine. Only in-frame clones appear in the TCRdb table, and some are missing; sequencing was by immunoSEQ multiplex PCR. The table records fewer than 110,000 clones, approximately 89% of them present only once. This specimen consisted of peripheral blood, obtained on day 0 of AZD1222 vaccination. The receptors here all came from an adult in good health.

This chain links TRBV28 with TRBJ1-2; D is perhaps TRBD1 (6 bases). Germline CDR1 MDHEN, CDR2 SYDVKM. The CDR3 has 13 residues. V was clipped by 5 bases and J by 3 bases, with 10 bases between them. The CDR3 DNA sequence: TGTGCCAGCAGTCGGGGACAAGACTATGGCTACACCTTC. The encoded protein is CASSRGQDYGYTF.

The CDR3 DNA reads TGTGCCAGCAGCGCCCTAACAGGCGAGCAGTACTTC. Translating gives CASSALTGEQYF. This sequence joins TRBV9 and TRBJ2-7, with a possible D match to TRBD1 (5 bases). The germline gives CDR1 SGDLS, CDR2 YYNGEE. Trimming took off 3 bases at V and 6 bases at J, with 10 bases between the two ends. The CDR3 has 12 residues. The variable domain in full, completed from reference TRBV9 and TRBJ2-7, reads DSGVTQTPKHLITATGQRVTLRCSPRSGDLSVYWYQQSLDQGLQFLIQYYNGEERAKGNILERFSAQQFPDLHSELNLSSLELGDSALYFCASSALTGEQYFGPGTRLTVT.

This chain joins TRBV5-1 and TRBJ1-3; D is perhaps TRBD1 (6 bases). Germline assignment: CDR1 SGHRS and CDR2 YFSETQ. The CDR3 totals 16 residues. The V gene lost 2 bases and the J gene lost 1 base, with 13 bases spanning the gap. The DNA of the CDR3 is TGCGCCAGCAGCTTACAGGGAAGCCCATCTGGAAACACCATATATTTT. Amino acids: CASSLQGSPSGNTIYF.

The chain carries TRBV7-8 and TRBJ2-2; 9 bases fit TRBD1. The CDR3 consists of 15 residues. V shed 5 bases, J shed 3 bases, and the junction held 4 bases outside the gene matches. The germline V gene encodes CDR1 SGHVS and CDR2 FQNEAQ. The CDR3: CASSHRGRDTGELFF. For the CDR3, the DNA is TGTGCCAGCAGCCACAGGGGGCGAGACACCGGGGAGCTGTTTTTT.

The sample holds one count of this clone. This rearrangement joins TRBV7-2 to TRBJ1-6; D is undetermined. Germline loops: CDR1 SGHTA, CDR2 FQGNSA. This CDR3 is built from 12 residues. Trimming took 5 bases from V and 2 from J, leaving 1 base between them. CDR3 region: CASSPYNSPLHF. Written as DNA, the CDR3 is TGTGCCAGCAGCCCCTATAATTCACCCCTCCACTTT.

This clone is a singleton in its sample. The chain combines TRBV2 with TRBJ1-2; D remains ambiguous. V was shortened by 5 bases and J by 3 bases, with 13 bases between the two germline ends. CDR3 length: 14 residues. Germline V gene sequence: CDR1 SNHLY, CDR2 FYNNEI. CDR3 region: CASSTLDGYYGYTF. The DNA of the CDR3 is TGTGCCAGCAGTACCTTAGACGGATACTATGGCTACACCTTC.

V usage is TRBV10-3 and J usage is TRBJ2-7, with 9 bases fitting TRBD1. The V gene's germline CDR1 is ENHRY and CDR2 SYGVKD. V was pared by 3 bases and J by 4 bases, with 10 bases of the junction left unmatched. The CDR3 extends over 16 amino acids. The CDR3 nucleotides are TGTGCCATCAGTGATCCGACGGGACAGGGTTTTTACGAGCAGTACTTC. Protein sequence: CAISDPTGQGFYEQYF.